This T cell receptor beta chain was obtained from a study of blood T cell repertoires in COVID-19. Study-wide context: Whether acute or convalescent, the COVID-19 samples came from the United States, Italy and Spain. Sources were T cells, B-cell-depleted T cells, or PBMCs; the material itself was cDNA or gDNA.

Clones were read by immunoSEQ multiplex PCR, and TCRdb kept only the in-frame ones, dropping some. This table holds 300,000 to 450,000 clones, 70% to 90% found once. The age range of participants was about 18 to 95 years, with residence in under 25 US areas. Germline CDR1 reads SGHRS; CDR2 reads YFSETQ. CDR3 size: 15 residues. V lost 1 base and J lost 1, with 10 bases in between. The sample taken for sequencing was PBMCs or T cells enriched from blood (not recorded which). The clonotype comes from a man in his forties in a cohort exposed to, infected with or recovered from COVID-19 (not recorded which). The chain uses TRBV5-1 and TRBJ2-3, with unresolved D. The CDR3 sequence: CASSLFYSGTDTQYF. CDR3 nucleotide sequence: TGCGCCAGCAGCTTGTTTTATTCGGGCACAGATACGCAGTATTTT.